These 16 T cell receptor beta chains originate from one sample sequenced in a study of T cells in narcolepsy. Assay used: immunoSEQ multiplex PCR; TCRdb lists only in-frame clones, some missing. The repertoire holds about 30,000 clones, with approximately 83% as singletons. Sequencing was carried out using CD45RA- memory CD4+ T cells from PBMCs. The receptors derive from a human donor with narcolepsy.

This sequence joins TRBV4-3 and TRBJ2-5; 7 bases fit TRBD1. Germline V gene data show CDR1 as LGHNA and CDR2 as YSLEER. Trimming at V came to 4 bases and at J to 4 bases, leaving 9 bases not matched to a gene. The CDR3 sequence is 15 residues long. The CDR3 DNA reads as TGCGCCAGCAGCCTACGCACAGGGGACGGAGAGACCCAGTACTTC. This translates into CASSLRTGDGETQYF.

The genes are TRBV2 and TRBJ2-5, with 9 bases that match TRBD1. The germline V gene has CDR1 SNHLY and CDR2 FYNNEI. J lost 2 bases, V lost 5 bases, and 6 bases had no gene match. The CDR3 sequence is 15 residues long. The chain's CDR3 is CASSPDRGEQETQYF. CDR3 nucleotide sequence: TGTGCCAGCAGTCCTGACAGGGGGGAACAAGAGACCCAGTACTTC.

The V gene is TRBV10-3, the J gene TRBJ2-5; D is perhaps TRBD2 (6 bases). Germline V gene lookup returns CDR1 ENHRY and CDR2 SYGVKD. Trimming shortened V by 3 bases and J by 0 bases, and 11 bases separated the two germline ends. The length of the CDR3 is 15 residues. CDR3 sequence reads: CAISEVAGYQETQYF. CDR3 nucleotides: TGTGCCATCAGTGAAGTTGCGGGGTACCAAGAGACCCAGTACTTC.

CDR3 DNA sequence: TGTGCCAGCAGCAAAGCTGGCCGAAACGGGGGGAACACTGAAGCTTTCTTT. Translating gives CASSKAGRNGGNTEAFF. The V and J genes are TRBV21-1 and TRBJ1-1. TRBV21-1 is a pseudogene locus. The CDR3 spans 17 residues.

This sequence joins TRBV5-8 and TRBJ1-5; a possible D gene is TRBD1 (5 bases). The CDR3 runs 15 residues. Trimming stripped 4 bases from V and 0 bases from J, with 11 bases between. Germline V gene sequence: CDR1 SGHTS, CDR2 YDEGEE. This chain's CDR3 is CASSPGGYSNQPQHF. CDR3 coding DNA: TGTGCCAGCAGCCCGGGGGGGTATAGCAATCAGCCCCAGCATTTT.

This CDR3 is CASSRPGQGGNEQFF. The CDR3 nucleotides read TGCGCCAGCAGCCGACCGGGACAGGGGGGCAATGAGCAGTTCTTC. The rearrangement links TRBV4-1 to TRBJ2-1, with 11 positions matching TRBD1. This CDR3 has 15 residues. V dropped 4 bases and J dropped 6; count of bases not matched to a gene: 5. The germline V gene encodes CDR1 MGHRA and CDR2 YSYEKL.

The table lists this clone with a few counts. The chain links TRBV27 to TRBJ2-3; 10 nucleotides line up with TRBD2. This CDR3 region has 16 residues. The junction had 7 bases not matched to a gene; V was cut back by 6 bases and J by 1 base. Germline CDR1 reads MNHEY; CDR2 reads SMNVEV (reference sequence). The CDR3 nucleotides are TGTGCCAGCAGCCTTCTCCTAGCGGGGGGCACAGATACGCAGTATTTT. This encodes CASSLLLAGGTDTQYF.

The chain uses TRBV7-9 and TRBJ2-5; TRBD2 aligns across 8 bases. There are 14 residues in the CDR3. The J segment lost 3 bases and the V segment lost 3 bases, leaving 3 bases of the junction unmatched. Germline V gene data show CDR1 as SEHNR and CDR2 as FQNEAQ (reference sequence). CDR3 protein: CASSLGLDKETQYF. DNA for the CDR3: TGTGCCAGCAGCTTGGGACTAGACAAAGAGACCCAGTACTTC.

This clone showed up just a few times. The chain is built from TRBV5-1 and TRBJ2-2; tentative D call: TRBD1 (7 bases). There are 15 residues in the CDR3. The germline V and J ends were trimmed by 4 bases and 4 bases, with 14 bases remaining between them. Germline loops: CDR1 SGHRS, CDR2 YFSETQ. The DNA of the CDR3 is TGCGCCAGCAGCCCCGGAGGGGGCGGCACCGGGGAGCTGTTTTTT. Translating it yields CASSPGGGGTGELFF.

This rearrangement joins TRBV4-2 to TRBJ1-1; D gene unclear. The CDR3 contains 12 residues. Germline loops: CDR1 LGHNA, CDR2 YNFKEQ. With 4 bases removed from V and 5 bases from J, the gap between germline ends came to 8 bases. The CDR3 nucleotides are TGTGCCAGCAGCCGCGCGGGGACTGAAGCTTTCTTT. This translates into CASSRAGTEAFF.

This chain joins TRBV5-1 and TRBJ2-2; 11 bases map to TRBD2. The J segment lost 5 bases and the V segment lost 0 bases, leaving 0 bases of the junction unmatched. The CDR3 loop spans 15 amino acids. CDR1 SGHRS and CDR2 YFSETQ come from the germline V gene. The CDR3 DNA reads TGCGCCAGCAGCTTGGGACTAGCGGGGACCGGGGAGCTGTTTTTT. Amino acids: CASSLGLAGTGELFF.

This clone occurred once. The chain uses TRBV7-2 and TRBJ1-2; D unclear. Germline V gives CDR1 SGHTA, CDR2 FQGNSA. The CDR3 is 13 amino acids. V was shortened by 1 base and J by 3 bases, with 6 bases between the two germline ends. CDR3 amino acids: CASSLGADYGYTF. The CDR3, as DNA: TGTGCCAGCAGCTTAGGGGCGGACTATGGCTACACCTTC.

The chain uses TRBV6-5 and TRBJ2-7; D is possibly TRBD2 (7 bases). The CDR3 is 16 residues long. Per the germline V gene, CDR1 is MNHEY and CDR2 is SVGAGI. Trimming took off 2 bases at V and 6 bases at J, with 20 bases between the two ends. CDR3 nucleotide sequence: TGTGCCAGCAGTTACAGAGGGGGGGCGCAATATTCCGAGCAGTACTTC. It codes for CASSYRGGAQYSEQYF.

This clone occurred a few times. In nucleotides, the CDR3 is TGTGCCAGCAGCTTAAATTGGGGATCCTACGAGCAGTACTTC. It yields the protein CASSLNWGSYEQYF. The chain combines TRBV7-9 with TRBJ2-7; no clear D gene. This CDR3 has 14 amino acids. The V end lost 2 bases, the J end lost 1 base, and 9 bases lay between the germline ends. Per the germline V gene, CDR1 is SEHNR and CDR2 is FQNEAQ (reference sequence).

The chain joins TRBV4-3 to TRBJ2-2, with D perhaps matching TRBD1 (7 bases). V dropped 0 bases and J dropped 7 bases, with 9 bases sitting between them. Germline assignment: CDR1 LGHNA and CDR2 YSLEER. The CDR3 has 14 residues. CDR3 DNA sequence: TGCGCCAGCAGCCAAGACAGGGGGGTCGGGGAGCTGTTTTTT. Amino acids: CASSQDRGVGELFF.

This chain joins TRBV28 and TRBJ1-2, with 8 bases identical to TRBD1. The CDR3 spans 14 residues. V was clipped by 4 bases and J by 4 bases; unmatched bases: 5. Germline V gene data show CDR1 as MDHEN and CDR2 as SYDVKM. The CDR3 is CASSSGQASYGYTF. For the CDR3, the DNA is TGTGCCAGCAGTTCGGGACAGGCCTCCTATGGCTACACCTTC.